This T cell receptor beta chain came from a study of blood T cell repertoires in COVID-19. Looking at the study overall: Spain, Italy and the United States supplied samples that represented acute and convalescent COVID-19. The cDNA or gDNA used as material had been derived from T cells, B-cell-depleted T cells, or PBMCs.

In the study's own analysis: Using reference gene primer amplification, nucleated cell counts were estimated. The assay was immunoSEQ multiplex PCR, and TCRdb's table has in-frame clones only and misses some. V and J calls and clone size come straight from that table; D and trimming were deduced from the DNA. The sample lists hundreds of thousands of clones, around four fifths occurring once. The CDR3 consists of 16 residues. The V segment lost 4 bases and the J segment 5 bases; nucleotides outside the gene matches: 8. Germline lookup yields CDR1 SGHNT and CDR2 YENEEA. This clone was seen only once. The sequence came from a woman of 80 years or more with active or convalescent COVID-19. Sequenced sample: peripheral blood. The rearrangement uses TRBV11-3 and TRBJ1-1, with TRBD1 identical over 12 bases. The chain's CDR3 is CASSSGTGGIKTEAFF. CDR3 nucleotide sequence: TGTGCCAGCAGCTCCGGGACAGGGGGCATTAAGACTGAAGCTTTCTTT.